A selection of T cell receptor beta chains follows, all from one sample in a study of blood T cell repertoires in COVID-19. Only in-frame clones appear in the TCRdb table, and some are missing; sequencing was by immunoSEQ multiplex PCR. The sample lists about 140,000 clones; 80% to 90% were seen once. The sample comprised peripheral blood. Receptor source: a woman aged 45 to 65 with acute or convalescent COVID-19. Each CDR3 is given with its conserved first and last residue. D genes are given only for firm matches. Expanded clones are given a class, and other clones once, few, many or no size at all.

.,TRBV7-3,TRBD2,TRBJ2-1,CASSLKSSGSYEQFF
.,TRBV7-9,TRBD2,TRBJ2-3,CASTPLAGVTDTQYF
.,TRBV24-1,.,TRBJ1-2,CATSGGSTDNYGYTF
.,TRBV19,TRBD2,TRBJ2-1,CASRAGGRNEQFF
few,TRBV11-2,TRBD2,TRBJ2-7,CASSLLASGNGEQYF
once,TRBV7-9,.,TRBJ2-7,CASSLAQGQGHSYEQYF
.,TRBV5-4,.,TRBJ2-3,CASSSLAESTDTQYF
.,TRBV10-1,TRBD1,TRBJ1-2,CASSPGQVYGYTF
.,TRBV9,TRBD2,TRBJ2-7,CASSVELAGVIEQYF
.,TRBV2,.,TRBJ1-1,CASRRIAGTEAFF
.,TRBV7-3,.,TRBJ2-3,CASSLRPDTQYF
.,TRBV12-5,TRBD2,TRBJ2-2,CASAEGRGNSNTGELFF
few,TRBV9,TRBD1,TRBJ2-7,CASSPGTVSYEQYF
.,TRBV24-1,.,TRBJ1-2,CATSDSPANYGYTF
once,TRBV19,TRBD1,TRBJ1-4,CASTDRGATNEKLFF
many,TRBV7-7,.,TRBJ2-2,CASSQGRRGGELFF
.,TRBV3-1/TRBV3-2,.,TRBJ1-1,CASSQGSGREAFF
.,TRBV12-3/TRBV12-4,TRBD1,TRBJ1-1,CASNHQGGTEAFF
.,TRBV14,.,TRBJ1-2,CASSQDRFGRDLVYGYTF
few,TRBV19,.,TRBJ1-1,CASSRGYTEAFF
.,TRBV3-1/TRBV3-2,TRBD2,TRBJ2-7,CASSQASSGGAIYEQYF
.,TRBV5-1,TRBD1,TRBJ1-2,CASSTGQVGYTF
.,TRBV2,.,TRBJ2-2,CASSVQGNGGELFF
.,TRBV12-5,.,TRBJ2-2,CASGLNQGGTGELFF
few,TRBV19,.,TRBJ2-2,CASSKRGGSGELFF
.,TRBV7-9,TRBD2,TRBJ2-1,CASSRTSGSYNEQFF
.,TRBV4-2,.,TRBJ1-2,CASSQGLSNYGYTF
.,TRBV9,.,TRBJ1-6,CASSVDPGAGNSPLHF
.,TRBV12-5,.,TRBJ2-3,CASGLGSATTDTQYF
.,TRBV24-1,.,TRBJ2-1,CATTQGSYNEQFF
once,TRBV6-5,TRBD1,TRBJ2-7,CASSYGRGQLQYF
.,TRBV6-1,.,TRBJ1-4,CASSESQGPGEKLFF
.,TRBV2,TRBD1,TRBJ2-6,CASSGPPGQGYSGANVLTF
.,TRBV5-1,.,TRBJ1-1,CASTQDGGRGGGEAFF
.,TRBV7-3,TRBD2,TRBJ2-7,CASSPWGGKYEQYF
.,TRBV5-1,.,TRBJ2-3,CASSFSGTGLTDTQYF
.,TRBV10-1,.,TRBJ2-7,CASSESRGRGRNFSYEQYF
.,TRBV5-1,TRBD1,TRBJ1-2,CASSSGTGQGSYGYTF
.,TRBV5-5,TRBD1,TRBJ1-1,CASSGSGTGGGPEAFF
.,TRBV5-4,.,TRBJ1-6,CASSLQGNANSPLHF
few,TRBV5-4,TRBD1,TRBJ1-3,CASSSGTVGNTIYF
.,TRBV2,TRBD1,TRBJ2-7,CASRPGQGPEQYF
.,TRBV21-1,.,TRBJ2-7,CASRHERSGNEQYF
.,TRBV5-1,TRBD1,TRBJ1-2,CASSWDRGSSGYTF
.,TRBV5-1,.,TRBJ2-2,CASSWQMTNTGELFF
once,TRBV30,.,TRBJ1-4,CAWSVTRDEKLFF
.,TRBV19,.,TRBJ2-7,CASSTRLGEQYF
.,TRBV13,.,TRBJ2-7,CASSLGGLSYEQYF
.,TRBV5-4,.,TRBJ2-1,CASSLRSSYNEQFF